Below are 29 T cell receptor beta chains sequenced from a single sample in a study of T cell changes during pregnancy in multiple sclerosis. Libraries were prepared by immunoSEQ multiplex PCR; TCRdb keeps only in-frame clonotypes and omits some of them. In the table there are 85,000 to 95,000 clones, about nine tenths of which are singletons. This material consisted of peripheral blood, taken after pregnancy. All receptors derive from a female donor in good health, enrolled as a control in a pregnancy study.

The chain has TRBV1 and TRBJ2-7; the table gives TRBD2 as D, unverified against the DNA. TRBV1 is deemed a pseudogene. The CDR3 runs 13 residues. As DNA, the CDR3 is TGCACCAGCAGCCAAGGCGACTCCTACGAGCAGTACTTC. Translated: CTSSQGDSYEQYF.

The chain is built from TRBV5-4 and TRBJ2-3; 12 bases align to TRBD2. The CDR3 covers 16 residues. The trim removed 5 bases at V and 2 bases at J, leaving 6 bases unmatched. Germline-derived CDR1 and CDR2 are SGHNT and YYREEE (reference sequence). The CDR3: CASRSTSGGFTDTQYF. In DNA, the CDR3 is TGTGCCAGCAGATCCACTAGCGGGGGGTTCACAGATACGCAGTATTTT. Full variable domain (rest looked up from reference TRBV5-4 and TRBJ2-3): ETGVTQSPTHLIKTRGQQVTLRCSSQSGHNTVSWYQQALGQGPQFIFQYYREEENGRGNFPPRFSGLQFPNYSSELNVNALELDDSALYLCASRSTSGGFTDTQYFGPGTRLTVL.

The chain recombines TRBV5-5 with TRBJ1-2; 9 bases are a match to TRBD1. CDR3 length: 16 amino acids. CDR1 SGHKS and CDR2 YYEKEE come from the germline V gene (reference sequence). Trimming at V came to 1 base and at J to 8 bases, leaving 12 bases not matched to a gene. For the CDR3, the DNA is TGTGCCAGCAGCTTGTTGACAGGGGGGAAATCGAAAGGCTACACCTTC. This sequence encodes CASSLLTGGKSKGYTF.

CDR3 sequence reads: CASSARGGTQKLFF. The CDR3 DNA follows: TGTGCCAGCAGTGCTCGGGGGGGAACGCAAAAACTGTTTTTT. The gene calls are TRBV27 and TRBJ1-4, with D possibly TRBD1 on 5 matching bases. V gave up 5 bases and J gave up 9 bases, with 16 bases separating them. Germline-derived CDR1 and CDR2 are MNHEY and SMNVEV (reference sequence). This CDR3 region has 14 residues.

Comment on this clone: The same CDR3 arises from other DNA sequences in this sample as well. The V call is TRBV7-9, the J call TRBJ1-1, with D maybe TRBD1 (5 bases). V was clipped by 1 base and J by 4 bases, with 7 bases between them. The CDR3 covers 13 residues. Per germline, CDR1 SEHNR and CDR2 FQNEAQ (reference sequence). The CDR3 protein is CASSLGQGTEAFF. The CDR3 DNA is TGTGCCAGCAGCTTAGGGCAGGGCACTGAAGCTTTCTTT.

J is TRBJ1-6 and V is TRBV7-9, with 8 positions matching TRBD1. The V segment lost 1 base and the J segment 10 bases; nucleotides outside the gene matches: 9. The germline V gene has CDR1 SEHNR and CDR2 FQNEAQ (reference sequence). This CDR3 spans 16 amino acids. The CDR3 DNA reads TGTGCCAGCAGCTTAGGTCCGACAGGGGTAAGGTCACCCCTCCACTTT. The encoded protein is CASSLGPTGVRSPLHF.

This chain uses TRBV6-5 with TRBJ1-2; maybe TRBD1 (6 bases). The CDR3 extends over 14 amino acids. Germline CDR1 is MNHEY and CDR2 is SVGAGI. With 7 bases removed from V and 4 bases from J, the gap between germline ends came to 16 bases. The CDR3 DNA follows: TGTGCCAGCAACGGACAGCGGCTAGCCTATGGCTACACCTTC. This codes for CASNGQRLAYGYTF.

The CDR3 here is CASSLEATGEETQYF. The CDR3 DNA reads TGTGCCAGCAGCTTGGAGGCAACAGGAGAAGAGACCCAGTACTTC. The chain uses TRBV5-6 and TRBJ2-5; perhaps TRBD1 as D (5 bases). The CDR3 loop spans 15 amino acids. Trimming took off 0 bases at V and 3 bases at J, with 12 bases between the two ends. Germline V gene lookup returns CDR1 SGHDT and CDR2 YYEEEE.

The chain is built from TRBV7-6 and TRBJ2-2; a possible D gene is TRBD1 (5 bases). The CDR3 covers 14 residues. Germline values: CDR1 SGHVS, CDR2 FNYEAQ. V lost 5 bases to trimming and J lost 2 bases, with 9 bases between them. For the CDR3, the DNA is TGTGCCAGCAGCCCTGACAGAAACACCGGGGAGCTGTTTTTT. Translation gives CASSPDRNTGELFF.

The chain's CDR3 is CASSSGQGDLSQHF. In DNA, the CDR3 is TGTGCCAGCAGTTCCGGACAGGGAGATCTGTCCCAGCATTTT. The chain links TRBV6-6 to TRBJ1-5, with 8 bases that match TRBD1. This CDR3 has 14 amino acids. With V trimmed by 4 bases and J by 11 bases, 10 bases remained unmatched. CDR1 and CDR2 from the germline V gene are MNHNY and SVGAGI (reference sequence).

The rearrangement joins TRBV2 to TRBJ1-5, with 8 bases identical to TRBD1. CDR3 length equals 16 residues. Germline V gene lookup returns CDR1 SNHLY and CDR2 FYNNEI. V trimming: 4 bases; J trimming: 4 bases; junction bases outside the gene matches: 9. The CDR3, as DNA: TGTGCCAGCAGTGGGGACAGGTTCGTCGGGAATCAGCCCCAGCATTTT. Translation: CASSGDRFVGNQPQHF. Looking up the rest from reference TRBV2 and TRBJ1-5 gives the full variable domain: EPEVTQTPSHQVTQMGQEVILRCVPISNHLYFYWYRQILGQKVEFLVSFYNNEISEKSEIFDDQFSVERPDGSNFTLKIRSTKLEDSAMYFCASSGDRFVGNQPQHFGDGTRLSIL.

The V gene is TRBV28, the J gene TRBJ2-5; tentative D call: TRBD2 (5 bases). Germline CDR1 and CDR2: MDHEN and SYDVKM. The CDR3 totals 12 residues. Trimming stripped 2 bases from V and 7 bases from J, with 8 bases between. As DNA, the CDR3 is TGTGCCAGCAGTTTAACCCGGGGGACCCAGTACTTC. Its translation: CASSLTRGTQYF.

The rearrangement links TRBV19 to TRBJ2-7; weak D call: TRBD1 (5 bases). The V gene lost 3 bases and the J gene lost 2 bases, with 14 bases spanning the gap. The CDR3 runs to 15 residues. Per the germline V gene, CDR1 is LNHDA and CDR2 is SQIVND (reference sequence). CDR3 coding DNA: TGTGCCAGTAGTATCTATTTCCCAGGGCCCTACGAGCAGTACTTC. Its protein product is CASSIYFPGPYEQYF.

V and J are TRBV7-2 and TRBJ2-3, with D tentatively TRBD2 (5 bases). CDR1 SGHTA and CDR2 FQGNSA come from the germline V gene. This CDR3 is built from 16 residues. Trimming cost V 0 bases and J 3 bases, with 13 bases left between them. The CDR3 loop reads CASSLAPWRATDTQYF. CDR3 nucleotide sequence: TGTGCCAGCAGCTTAGCGCCGTGGCGGGCTACAGATACGCAGTATTTT. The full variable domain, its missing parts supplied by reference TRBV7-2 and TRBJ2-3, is GAGVSQSPSNKVTEKGKDVELRCDPISGHTALYWYRQSLGQGLEFLIYFQGNSAPDKSGLPSDRFSAERTGGSVSTLTIQRTQQEDSAVYLCASSLAPWRATDTQYFGPGTRLTVL.

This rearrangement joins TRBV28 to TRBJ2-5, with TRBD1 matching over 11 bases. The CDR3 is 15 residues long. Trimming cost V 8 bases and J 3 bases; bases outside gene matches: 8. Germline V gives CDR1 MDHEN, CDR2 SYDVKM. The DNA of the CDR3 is TGTGCCAGCCTGGACAGGGGGCGCAGGGAAGAGACCCAGTACTTC. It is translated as CASLDRGRREETQYF.

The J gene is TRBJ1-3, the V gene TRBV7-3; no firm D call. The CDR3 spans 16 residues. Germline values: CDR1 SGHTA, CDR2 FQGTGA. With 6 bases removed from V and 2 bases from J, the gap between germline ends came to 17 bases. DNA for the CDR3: TGTGCCAGCAGTCCTGGAAACTTGCAGGCTGGAAACACCATATATTTT. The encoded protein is CASSPGNLQAGNTIYF.

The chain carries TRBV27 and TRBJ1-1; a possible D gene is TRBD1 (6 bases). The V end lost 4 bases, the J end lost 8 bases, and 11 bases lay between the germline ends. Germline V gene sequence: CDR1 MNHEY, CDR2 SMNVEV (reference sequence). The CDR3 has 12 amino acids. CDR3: CASSYWTAEAFF. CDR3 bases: TGTGCCAGCAGTTACTGGACAGCCGAAGCTTTCTTT.

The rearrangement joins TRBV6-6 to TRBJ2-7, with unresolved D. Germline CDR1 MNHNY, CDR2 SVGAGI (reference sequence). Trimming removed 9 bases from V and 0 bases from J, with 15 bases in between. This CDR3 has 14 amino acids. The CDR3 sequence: CASSDIPSSYEQYF. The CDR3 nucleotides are TGTGCCAGTTCCGACATTCCATCCTCCTACGAGCAGTACTTC.

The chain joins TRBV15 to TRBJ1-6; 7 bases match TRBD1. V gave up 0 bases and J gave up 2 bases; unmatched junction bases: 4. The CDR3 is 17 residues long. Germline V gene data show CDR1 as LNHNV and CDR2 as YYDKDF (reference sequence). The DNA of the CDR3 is TGTGCCACCAGCAGAGATGGGACAGTAACCTATAATTCACCCCTCCACTTT. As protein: CATSRDGTVTYNSPLHF.

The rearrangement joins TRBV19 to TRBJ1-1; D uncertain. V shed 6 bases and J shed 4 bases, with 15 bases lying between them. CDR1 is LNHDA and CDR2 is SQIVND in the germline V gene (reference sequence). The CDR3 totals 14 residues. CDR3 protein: CASSLQYSFTEAFF. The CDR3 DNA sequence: TGTGCCAGTAGCCTCCAATATAGTTTCACTGAAGCTTTCTTT. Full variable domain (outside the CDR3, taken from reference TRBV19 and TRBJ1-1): DGGITQSPKYLFRKEGQNVTLSCEQNLNHDAMYWYRQDPGQGLRLIYYSQIVNDFQKGDIAEGYSVSREKKESFPLTVTSAQKNPTAFYLCASSLQYSFTEAFFGQGTRLTVV.

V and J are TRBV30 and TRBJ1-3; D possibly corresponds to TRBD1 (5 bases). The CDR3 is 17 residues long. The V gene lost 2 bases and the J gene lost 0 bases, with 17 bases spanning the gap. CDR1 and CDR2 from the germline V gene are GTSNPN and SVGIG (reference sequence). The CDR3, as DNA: TGTGCCTGGAGTCCCCAGACAGTGTGGGTCTCTGGAAACACCATATATTTT. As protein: CAWSPQTVWVSGNTIYF.

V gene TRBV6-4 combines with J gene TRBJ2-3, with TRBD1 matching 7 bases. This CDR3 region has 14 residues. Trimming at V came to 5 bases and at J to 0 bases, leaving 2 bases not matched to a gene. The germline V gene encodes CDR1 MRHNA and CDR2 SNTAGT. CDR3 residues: CASSRQGSTDTQYF. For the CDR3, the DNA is TGTGCCAGCAGTAGACAGGGTAGCACAGATACGCAGTATTTT.

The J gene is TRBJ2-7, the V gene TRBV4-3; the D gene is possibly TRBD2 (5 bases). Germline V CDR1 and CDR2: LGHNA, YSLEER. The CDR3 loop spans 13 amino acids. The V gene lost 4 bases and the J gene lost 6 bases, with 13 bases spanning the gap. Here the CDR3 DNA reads TGCGCCAGCAGCCCCGGACTTATGGCCGAGCAGTACTTC. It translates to CASSPGLMAEQYF.

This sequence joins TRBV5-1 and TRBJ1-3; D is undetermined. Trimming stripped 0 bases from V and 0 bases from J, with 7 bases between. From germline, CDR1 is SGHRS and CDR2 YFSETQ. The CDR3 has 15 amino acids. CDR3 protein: CASSLDYSSGNTIYF. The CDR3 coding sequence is TGCGCCAGCAGCTTGGATTACAGCTCTGGAAACACCATATATTTT.

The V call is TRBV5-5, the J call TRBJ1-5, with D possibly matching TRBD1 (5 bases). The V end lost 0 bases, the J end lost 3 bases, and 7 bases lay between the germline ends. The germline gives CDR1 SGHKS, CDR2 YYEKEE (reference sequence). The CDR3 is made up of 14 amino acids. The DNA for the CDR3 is TGTGCCAGCAGCTTGGGACAGAACAATCAGCCCCAGCATTTT. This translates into CASSLGQNNQPQHF.

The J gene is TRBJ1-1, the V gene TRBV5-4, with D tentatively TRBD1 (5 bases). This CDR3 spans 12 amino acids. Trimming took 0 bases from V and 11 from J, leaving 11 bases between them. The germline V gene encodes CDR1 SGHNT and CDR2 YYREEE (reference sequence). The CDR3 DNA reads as TGTGCCAGCAGCTTGGGGGGGGGTGGGGCTTTCTTT. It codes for CASSLGGGGAFF.

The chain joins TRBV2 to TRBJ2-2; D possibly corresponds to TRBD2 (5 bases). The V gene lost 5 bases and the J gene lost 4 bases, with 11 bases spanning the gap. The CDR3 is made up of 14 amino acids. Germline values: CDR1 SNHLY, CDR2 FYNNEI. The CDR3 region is CASSLDYFTGELFF. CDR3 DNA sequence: TGTGCCAGCAGTCTCGACTATTTCACCGGGGAGCTGTTTTTT. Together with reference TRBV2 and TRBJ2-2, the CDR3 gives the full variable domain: EPEVTQTPSHQVTQMGQEVILRCVPISNHLYFYWYRQILGQKVEFLVSFYNNEISEKSEIFDDQFSVERPDGSNFTLKIRSTKLEDSAMYFCASSLDYFTGELFFGEGSRLTVL.

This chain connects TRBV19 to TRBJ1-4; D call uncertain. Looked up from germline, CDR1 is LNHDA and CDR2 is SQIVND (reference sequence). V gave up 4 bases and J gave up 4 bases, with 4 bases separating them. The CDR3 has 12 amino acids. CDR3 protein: CASSKYNEKLFF. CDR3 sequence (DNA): TGTGCCAGTAGTAAATATAATGAAAAACTGTTTTTT.

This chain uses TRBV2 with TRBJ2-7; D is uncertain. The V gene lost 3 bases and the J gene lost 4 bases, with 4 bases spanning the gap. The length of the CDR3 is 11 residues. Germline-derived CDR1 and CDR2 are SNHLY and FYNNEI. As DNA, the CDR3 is TGTGCCAGCAGTGACATGTACGAGCAGTACTTC. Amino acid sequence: CASSDMYEQYF.